What follows is one T cell receptor (beta chain) and its context. Its antigen is currently not known. Base quality data are lacking; no much larger clone is found one base away. The data stem from a study of shared clonotypes between healthy human individuals (TCRdb year 2020). Background on the whole study: A couple of women and a few men aged 18 to 49 years were included in the cohort. Per donor, three plates each were used for CD4 naive and CD4 memory, two for CD8 naive, and one for CD8 memory. To estimate repertoire size and how much clonotype sharing occurs between individuals, the study deeply sequenced the blood TCR repertoires of 4 to 6 healthy adults. Libraries were prepared and TCR repertoires were sequenced by different laboratories using diverse techniques, in order to increase sequencing depth and limit assay-specific biases. Between about 0.94 and 8.9 billion PBMCs per donor were obtained by leukapheresis. What the research found in general, with its limitations: Clonotypes shared by all four sorted-subset donors showed higher generation probabilities than non-shared clonotypes. Sampling was restricted to blood, and TCR repertoires in tissue are likely to differ from TCR repertoires in blood. Estimated clonotype richness was generally larger for naive than for memory subsets. The genetic and exposure-history diversity represented was limited by the small number of donors. Sharing across a few donors was observed for about 5% of naive CD4, under 4% of naive CD8, 2% to 2.5% of memory CD4, and roughly 0.4% of memory CD8 clonotypes. Even with the large sequencing depth, rarefaction of the sorted-subset datasets indicated that sequencing was incomplete. Pairwise subsampling led to the expectation that sequencing depth would affect the degree of clonotype sharing among donors.

The donors were healthy, HIV-negative adults with no recently reported acute infections or vaccinations. Every donor was a Caucasian adult living in Nashville, Tennessee, USA. Magnetic negative selection was used to enrich CD4+ T cells, after which naive cells were positively selected on CD45RA and the negative fraction became the memory subset. Blood was obtained by leukapheresis, after which PBMCs were separated by Ficoll-Histopaque density gradient centrifugation and cryopreserved in liquid nitrogen vapor phase. Analytical flow cytometry was used to check the purity and quantity of each magnetically sorted T cell population. From each sorted fraction, genomic DNA was isolated and quantified by UV absorbance on a Nanodrop 2000c. Reading from cysteine to phenylalanine, the CDR3 counts 15 amino acids. Only the CDR3 part of the read is kept: 45 bases, read in frame from the first base. Trimming takes 5 bases from V and 4 bases from J, and the germline ends sit 15 bases apart. Sequences KGHSH (CDR1) and LQKENI (CDR2) are obtained from the germline V gene.

Using the deep immunoSEQ assay, TCR CDR3 regions were amplified from genomic DNA by multiplex PCR. For each cell subset, the extracted genomic DNA was distributed evenly across all wells of several immunoSEQ 96-well plates, and each plate served as one replicate. For sorted subsets, each replicate PCR was loaded with 150 to 250 ng genomic DNA, equivalent to approximately 27,000 T cell genomes. Purified libraries were measured with a Qubit 3.0 fluorometer, size-checked on a Bioanalyzer 2100, and measured again with the KAPA Library Quantification kit. Each immunoSEQ 96-well plate was sequenced on its own single-read 150-cycle Illumina NextSeq 550 flow cell. The paper's data handling went like this. Because only junctional sequences without quality scores were contained in the immunoSEQ output, filtering matching that applied to full-length reads could not be performed. To assign V/J genes and CDR3, sequences were annotated using PyIR, a Python wrapper for IgBLAST v1.9, with IMGT germline references. Any read was removed if the V/J assignment was weak (E-value above 1e-6), the CDR3 was missing, or the read contained stop codons, out-of-frame junctions, or ambiguous translated residues. A V3J clonotype was defined by an identical inferred V gene, J gene, and CDR3 amino acid sequence. The percentage overlap between two repertoires was calculated by dividing the number of shared unique clonotypes by the size of the smaller repertoire. Richness of each repertoire was evaluated using RTK rarefaction, the Chao1 estimator, and Recon v2.1 estimates of unobserved clonotypes. OLGA was used to compute generation probabilities for all TCRbeta clonotypes that the gDNA method yielded from several donors. TCRdb re-hosts the immuneACCESS table, in-frame sequences only. Its copies lack some clones; in the studies checked, an unresolved V gene accounts for under half of them, and the cause for the rest is not known. The V and J calls and the clone size are those of that table, but D and trimming were determined from the DNA. The sample table holds under 750,000 clones, of which 72% were seen once. Roughly 1.8% of the sample is taken by the ten largest.

This receptor was taken from a woman in her thirties in good health. The chain joins TRBV18 to TRBJ1-3, with the D gene not clear enough to name. The sequenced material came from memory CD4+ T cells sorted from blood. Per the publication, the cell subset or site label means: CD45RA-negative fraction. The DNA sequence is given as TGTGCCAGCTCAGCCACTCAGGAGTCAGGAAACACCATATATTTT. Its protein is CASSATQESGNTIYF.